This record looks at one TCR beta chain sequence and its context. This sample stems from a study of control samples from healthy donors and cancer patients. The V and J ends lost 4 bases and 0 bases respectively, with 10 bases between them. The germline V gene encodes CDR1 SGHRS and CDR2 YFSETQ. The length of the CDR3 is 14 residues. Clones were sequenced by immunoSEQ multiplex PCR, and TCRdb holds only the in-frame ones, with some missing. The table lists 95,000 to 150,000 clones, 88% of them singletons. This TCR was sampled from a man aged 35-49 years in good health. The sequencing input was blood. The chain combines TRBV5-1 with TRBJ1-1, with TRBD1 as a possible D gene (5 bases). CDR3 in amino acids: CASSPGAVNTEAFF. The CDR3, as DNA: TGCGCCAGCAGCCCCGGGGCCGTGAACACTGAAGCTTTCTTT.